This TCR beta chain was identified in a study of CD8 T cells in Susac syndrome. V gave up 3 bases and J gave up 8 bases, with 17 bases separating them. In germline, CDR1 is KGHSH, CDR2 LQKENI. The CDR3 covers 15 residues. This clonotype was observed once. A quantity of about 0.5 to 1 ug RNA underwent reverse transcription using random hexamers. TCR beta CDR3 was amplified by immunoSEQ multiplex PCR. This amplification extended across 54 Vbeta and 13 Jbeta segments. Via MiXCR, TCRdb re-called the immunoSEQ multiplex PCR reads, giving one row per CDR3 protein. Among some 150,000 distinct CDR3 sequences, just under 97% were seen once, and the ten largest hold 0.15%.

This clonotype was obtained from a human donor with multiple sclerosis. The sequenced sample consisted of CD8+ T cells from PBMCs. V usage is TRBV18 and J usage is TRBJ2-1, with D possibly matching TRBD2 (5 bases). The CDR3 DNA follows: TGTGCCAGCTCACCTGTTGAGGGAGCGGTCCATGAGCAGTTCTTC. Protein: CASSPVEGAVHEQFF. The full variable domain, rest sourced from reference TRBV18 and TRBJ2-1, is NAGVMQNPRHLVRRRGQEARLRCSPMKGHSHVYWYRQLPEEGLKFMVYLQKENIIDESGMPKERFSAEFPKEGPSILRIQQVVRGDSAAYFCASSPVEGAVHEQFFGPGTRLTVL.